The present T cell receptor beta chain was sequenced within a study of T cells in Graves' hyperthyroidism and ophthalmopathy. Study details: Pretreatment peripheral blood was obtained at initial diagnosis.

Overall study results and limits: Within blood appeared most thyroid clonotypes that had expanded above 0.001.

Patients aged 18 to 65 had newly diagnosed hyperthyroidism of under 2 months' duration. The CDR3 regions of TCR beta were amplified from RNA transcripts. HTBI primers were used for first-round RT-PCR of the TCR CDR3. TCRdb analysed the multiplex PCR reads with MiXCR anew, one entry per CDR3 protein. The sample lists about 720,000 distinct CDR3 sequences, approximately 16% occurring once. This clonotype was seen a handful of times. Its antigen is as yet unknown. The germline CDR1 and CDR2 sequences are DFQATT and SNEGSKA (reference sequence). The length of the CDR3 is 14 residues. The junction had 10 bases not matched to a gene; V was cut back by 8 bases and J by 2 bases.

The rearrangement joins TRBV20-1 to TRBJ2-7, with 9 nucleotides matching TRBD1. The TCR originated in a man between 18 and 35 years old with Graves' hyperthyroidism. Sequencing was done on a sample of blood. The chain's CDR3 is CSLPFRQGAYEQYF. In DNA, the CDR3 is TGCAGTTTACCATTCCGACAGGGGGCCTACGAGCAGTACTTC.